This T cell receptor (beta chain) was captured in a study of CD8 T cells in Susac syndrome. RNA amounts of about 0.45 to 1 ug underwent reverse transcription with random hexamers. Multiplex immunoSEQ PCR targeted 54 Vbeta and 13 Jbeta TCR beta segments. TCRdb recomputed calls from the immunoSEQ multiplex PCR reads with MiXCR, one row per CDR3 protein. The sample yields about 430,000 distinct CDR3 sequences, approximately 89% seen once. CD8+ and CD4+ T cells were negatively isolated; TEMRA cells were FACS-enriched. The TCR comes from a human donor with multiple sclerosis. Input material: CD8+ T cells from PBMCs.

Here the CDR3 reads CASSMLGGDNYGYTF. The CDR3 DNA is TGTGCCAGCAGCATGCTCGGAGGAGACAACTATGGCTACACCTTC. The chain combines TRBV27 with TRBJ1-2; D call uncertain. V was cut by 6 bases and J by 2 bases, with 16 bases left in between. Germline CDR1 MNHEY, CDR2 SMNVEV (reference sequence). The CDR3 runs to 15 residues.